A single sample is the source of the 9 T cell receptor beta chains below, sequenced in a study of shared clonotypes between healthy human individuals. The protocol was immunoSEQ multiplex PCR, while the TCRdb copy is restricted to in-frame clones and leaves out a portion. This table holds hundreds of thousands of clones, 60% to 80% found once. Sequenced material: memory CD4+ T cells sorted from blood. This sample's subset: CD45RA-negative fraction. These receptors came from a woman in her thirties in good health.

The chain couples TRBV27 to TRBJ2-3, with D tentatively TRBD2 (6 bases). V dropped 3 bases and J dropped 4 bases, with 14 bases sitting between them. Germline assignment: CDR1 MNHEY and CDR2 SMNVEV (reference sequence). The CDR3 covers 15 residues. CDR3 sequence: CASSFRDSAPDTQYF. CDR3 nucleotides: TGTGCCAGCAGTTTTCGGGACTCTGCACCAGATACGCAGTATTTT.

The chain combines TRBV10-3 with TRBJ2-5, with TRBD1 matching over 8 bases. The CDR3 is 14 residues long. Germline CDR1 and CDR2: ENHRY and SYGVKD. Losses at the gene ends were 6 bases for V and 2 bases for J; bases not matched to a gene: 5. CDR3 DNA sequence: TGTGCCATCAGACCGGGACAGGAGCAAGAGACCCAGTACTTC. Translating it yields CAIRPGQEQETQYF.

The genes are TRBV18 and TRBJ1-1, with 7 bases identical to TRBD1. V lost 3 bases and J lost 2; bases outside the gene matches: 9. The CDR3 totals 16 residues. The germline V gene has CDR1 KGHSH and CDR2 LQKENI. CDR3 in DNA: TGTGCCAGCTCACCGCGCCTCGGGGACAGCAACACTGAAGCTTTCTTT. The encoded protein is CASSPRLGDSNTEAFF.

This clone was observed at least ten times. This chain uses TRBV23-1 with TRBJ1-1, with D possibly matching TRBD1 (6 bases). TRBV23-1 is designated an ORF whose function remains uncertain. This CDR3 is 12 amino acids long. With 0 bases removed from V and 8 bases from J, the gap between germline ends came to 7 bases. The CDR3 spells CASSQSGTEAFF. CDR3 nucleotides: TGCGCCAGCAGTCAATCCGGGACAGAAGCTTTCTTT.

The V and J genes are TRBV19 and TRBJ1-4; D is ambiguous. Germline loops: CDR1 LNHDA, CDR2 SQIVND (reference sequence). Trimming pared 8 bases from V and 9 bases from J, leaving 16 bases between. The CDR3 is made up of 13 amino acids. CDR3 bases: TGTGCCAGTTATTCCAGCAGGTTGCAAAAACTGTTTTTT. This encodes CASYSSRLQKLFF.

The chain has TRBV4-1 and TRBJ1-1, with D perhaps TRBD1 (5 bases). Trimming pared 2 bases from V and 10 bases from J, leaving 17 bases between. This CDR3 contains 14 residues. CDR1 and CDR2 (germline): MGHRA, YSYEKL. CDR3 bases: TGCGCCAGCAGCCAACTAACGGGACTTGCAGCAGCTTTCTTT. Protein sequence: CASSQLTGLAAAFF.

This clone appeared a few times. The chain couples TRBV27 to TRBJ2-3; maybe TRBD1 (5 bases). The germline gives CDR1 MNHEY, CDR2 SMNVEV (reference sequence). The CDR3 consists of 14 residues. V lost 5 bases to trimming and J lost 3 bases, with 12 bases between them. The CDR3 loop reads CASSPQVPTDTQYF. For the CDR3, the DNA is TGTGCCAGCAGTCCACAGGTCCCAACAGATACGCAGTATTTT.

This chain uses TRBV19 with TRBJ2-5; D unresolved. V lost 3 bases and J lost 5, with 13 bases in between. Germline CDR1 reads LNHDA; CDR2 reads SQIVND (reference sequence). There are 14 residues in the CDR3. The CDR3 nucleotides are TGTGCCAGTAGTATTATCGGGCTAGGCGAGACCCAGTACTTC. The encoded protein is CASSIIGLGETQYF.

The CDR3 loop is CASSLGQGSLLRAYEQYF. The CDR3 nucleotides are TGCGCCAGCAGCTTGGGCCAGGGAAGTCTACTCAGGGCCTACGAGCAGTACTTC. The rearrangement links TRBV5-1 to TRBJ2-7; maybe TRBD1 (5 bases). Germline loops: CDR1 SGHRS, CDR2 YFSETQ. The CDR3 consists of 18 residues. Between the trimmed V and J ends, which lost 0 bases and 2 bases, there was a span of 21 bases.